This TCR delta chain is drawn from a study of gammadelta T cells in human blood. The study, taken as a whole, reports: Microbial exposure appeared to drive polyclonal γδ T cell expansion after birth.

Germline assignment: CDR1 GEAIGNYY and CDR2 EKD. The CDR3 runs 20 residues. The ends lost 2 bases at V and 4 bases at J; junction bases unmatched: 10. TCRdb made new clone calls on the RT-PCR reads using CATT. The sample carries some 960 delta-chain clones, 34% recorded once. Note on this clone: Antigen: not known. A far larger clone is off by one base, so a read error is likely.

The source is a human donor. The sample consisted of Vgamma9Vdelta2 gamma-delta T cells from infant blood. The chain has TRDV2 and TRDJ3, with 13 bases identical to TRDD3. The J gene is not listed in TCRdb, so it was assigned here from a DNA match to germline. The chain's CDR3 is CACDNTGGYASSWDTRQMFF. In DNA form, the CDR3 reads TGTGCCTGTGACAATACTGGGGGATACGCGAGCTCGTGGGACACCCGACAGATGTTTTTC.